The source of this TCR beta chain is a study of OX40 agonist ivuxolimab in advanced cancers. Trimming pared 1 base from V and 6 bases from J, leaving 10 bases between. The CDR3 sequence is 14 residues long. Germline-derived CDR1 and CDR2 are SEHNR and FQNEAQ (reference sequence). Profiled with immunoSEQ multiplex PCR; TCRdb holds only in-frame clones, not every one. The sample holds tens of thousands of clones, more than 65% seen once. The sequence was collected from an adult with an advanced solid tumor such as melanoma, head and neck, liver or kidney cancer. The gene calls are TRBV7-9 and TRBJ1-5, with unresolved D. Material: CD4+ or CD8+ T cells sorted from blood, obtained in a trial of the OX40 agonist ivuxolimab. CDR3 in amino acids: CASSLVEGGQPQHF. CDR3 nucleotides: TGTGCCAGCAGCTTAGTGGAGGGTGGTCAGCCCCAGCATTTT. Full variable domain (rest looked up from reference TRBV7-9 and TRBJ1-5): DTGVSQNPRHKITKRGQNVTFRCDPISEHNRLYWYRQTLGQGPEFLTYFQNEAQLEKSRLLSDRFSAERPKGSFSTLEIQRTEQGDSAMYLCASSLVEGGQPQHFGDGTRLSIL.